This T cell receptor beta chain was retrieved from a study of CD8 T cells in Susac syndrome. Study-wide results and caveats: The peak of CD8+ clonal expansion in Susac was seen in TEMRA cells and active patients.

From blood CD8+ and CD4+ T cells, the TCR beta chain was sequenced. The patients with Susac syndrome satisfied recently defined diagnostic criteria for either definite or probable disease. Looked up from germline, CDR1 is DFQATT and CDR2 is SNEGSKA (reference sequence). Deletions cut 1 base from V and 2 bases from J, with 11 bases between. The CDR3 totals 14 residues. RNA, at about 0.5 to 1 ug, was reverse transcribed with random hexamers. MiXCR, applied by TCRdb to the immunoSEQ multiplex PCR reads, yields one record per CDR3 protein. Of fewer than 150,000 distinct CDR3 sequences listed, around 95% were seen once; the top ten hold more than 0.15%. On this clonotype: Its matching antigen is unknown.

Input material: CD8+ T cells from PBMCs. The TCR sequence derives from a human donor with Susac syndrome. The chain uses TRBV20-1 and TRBJ2-5; D perhaps matches TRBD2 (7 bases). CDR3 DNA: TGCAGTGCTAGAGCAGCGGGGACACAAGAGACCCAGTACTTC. This gives the protein CSARAAGTQETQYF.